The rows below give T cell receptor beta chains drawn from one sample of a study of blood T cell repertoires in COVID-19. Assay: immunoSEQ multiplex PCR; the TCRdb copy retains only in-frame clones and omits some. The sample lists 250,000 or so clones; 80% to 90% were seen once. The sample consisted of PBMCs or T cells enriched from blood (not recorded which). These receptors originate from a woman aged 50 to 65 who had recovered from COVID-19. The CDR3 runs from the conserved cysteine through the conserved F or W. Clone size is shown for a subset of rows, as once, few, many or a class of expanded clone.

j_call clone_size v_call cdr3_aa
TRBJ1-1 few TRBV28 CASTISRNTEAFF
TRBJ2-1 . TRBV6-4 CASSDRSRSEQFF
TRBJ2-7 . TRBV4-2 CASSQDLGGEQYF
TRBJ2-1 once TRBV4-1 CASSLREGGGNEQFF
TRBJ2-7 once TRBV4-1 CASSQVAQSSYEQYF
TRBJ1-1 . TRBV6-2/TRBV6-3 CASSYVFNTEAFF
TRBJ2-3 . TRBV5-4 CASSLTLAGVTDTQYF
TRBJ1-4 . TRBV28 CASSLNRGVNEKLFF
TRBJ1-2 once TRBV11-2 CASSNRDTFPSGYTF
TRBJ2-2 . TRBV19 CASSIAPTRHTGELFF
TRBJ2-7 . TRBV14 CASSQDIRSRGSYEQYF
TRBJ1-2 . TRBV7-2 CASSPQGFGGYTF
TRBJ2-5 . TRBV5-4 CASSSGTLLFQETQYF
TRBJ1-6 . TRBV5-4 CASSLVGQNSPLHF
TRBJ1-5 . TRBV28 CASSGSGTGHYSNQPQHF
TRBJ2-3 . TRBV6-5 CASSYRTSGRSDTQYF
TRBJ1-1 . TRBV7-2 CASNLDAFNTEAFF
TRBJ2-7 . TRBV6-5 CASSYSLARSYEQYF
TRBJ1-4 . TRBV7-2 CASSLMRGEKLFF
TRBJ2-7 . TRBV5-5 CASSWWDRANYEQYF
TRBJ1-1 . TRBV30 CACHRDNTEAFF
TRBJ2-5 few TRBV7-9 CASSPRQGAQEGWSETQYF
TRBJ1-6 . TRBV27 CASSPTAGENNSPLHF
TRBJ1-1 . TRBV6-5 CASKLVMNTEAFF
TRBJ1-1 . TRBV20-1 CSASSGLSGKGGTEAFF
TRBJ2-7 few TRBV14 CASSLSTGAYEQYF
TRBJ2-7 . TRBV7-9 CASSLGGQGGEQYF
TRBJ2-3 . TRBV10-1 CASSFSSGRTDTQYF
TRBJ1-6 . TRBV6-5 CASSTLGTGDSPLHF
TRBJ1-5 . TRBV6-5 CASSSGGGGNQPQHF
TRBJ2-1 . TRBV6-6 CASSRRSRDRVYNEQFF
TRBJ1-6 . TRBV15 CATSRDPRGGLNSPLHF
TRBJ1-1 . TRBV18 CASSPGIRGLTEAFF
TRBJ2-1 . TRBV27 CASRLSGSYNEQFF
TRBJ1-1 . TRBV19 CASSIGTGMDTEAFF
TRBJ1-2 . TRBV19 CASKRGARSYGYTF
TRBJ1-5 . TRBV6-5 CASSRPGTGMPQHF
TRBJ2-7 . TRBV6-6 CASTWGTSSYEQYF
TRBJ2-2 . TRBV5-5 CASSSRQGETGELFF
TRBJ1-3 . TRBV27 CASSLSRQGAGNTIYF
TRBJ1-6 . TRBV7-9 CASSLGTVENSPLHF
TRBJ2-2 . TRBV9 CASNAGGSGELFF
TRBJ2-3 . TRBV7-3 CASSLYSGSTDTQYF
TRBJ2-1 . TRBV6-4 CASSDLGASGFYNEQFF
TRBJ1-1 . TRBV28 CASITTSGRGRNTEAFF
TRBJ2-3 . TRBV7-9 CASSLLGSLTDTQYF
TRBJ1-4 . TRBV5-1 CASSLGGQLNEKLFF
TRBJ2-1 . TRBV5-1 CASSPVAGGNEQFF
TRBJ1-2 . TRBV2 CASRTGGGYTF
TRBJ2-2 . TRBV7-8 CASSLESGVNTGELFF
TRBJ1-2 . TRBV28 CASSLGGGNYGYTF
TRBJ2-3 . TRBV9 CASSAYSGSGALTDTQYF
TRBJ1-5 . TRBV20-1 CSASGGLNQPQHF
TRBJ1-4 . TRBV10-1 CASSEDRDRTNEKLFF
TRBJ2-7 . TRBV23-1 CASSQSAAGAGAYEQYF
TRBJ1-2 . TRBV15 CATSGDRRAYGYTF
TRBJ2-1 . TRBV28 CASSSRRTPYNEQFF
TRBJ1-1 . TRBV3-1/TRBV3-2 CASSQDGPNSPNTEAFF
TRBJ2-5 . TRBV10-1 CASSEGLAGQETQYF